This T cell receptor (beta chain) is from a study of radiotherapy plus CTLA-4 blockade in lung cancer. Study findings and constraints: TCR clones from tumors expanded in blood after radiotherapy plus ipilimumab.

Clones were read by immunoSEQ multiplex PCR, and TCRdb kept only the in-frame ones, dropping some. The sample holds 50,000 or so clones, 65% to 85% seen once. Chemo-refractory metastatic non-small-cell lung cancer patients were treated with focal radiation plus CTLA-4 blockade with ipilimumab. The CDR3 is made up of 16 amino acids. The ends lost 4 bases at V and 2 bases at J; junction bases unmatched: 8. The germline V gene has CDR1 SGDLS and CDR2 YYNGEE. This clone came up once. Its antigen is not identified. This clonotype originated in a human donor with non-small cell lung cancer who had stable disease on radiotherapy plus ipilimumab. The sequences come from peripheral blood, collected from a patient treated with radiotherapy plus ipilimumab. The chain employs TRBV9 and TRBJ2-7; TRBD1 matches 11 bases. The CDR3 nucleotides are TGTGCCAGCAGCCGGACAGGGGGCGATCTAACCTACGAGCAGTACTTC. The encoded protein is CASSRTGGDLTYEQYF.